This is a list of T cell receptor beta chains from one sample in a study of cytomegalovirus exposure and HLA in healthy donors. Profiling relied on immunoSEQ multiplex PCR, and the TCRdb table lists in-frame clones only, not all of them. The sample has over 150,000 clones; 80% are singletons. Specimen: PBMCs. Receptors originate from a woman aged 35 to 49 in good health and CMV-seropositive. CDR3s leave out the opening cysteine and the closing phenylalanine or tryptophan. Size tells how often a clone was seen (once, few, many) or the class of an expanded clone, and some rows leave it out.

TRBV19 | . | ASSTRTSGSTSTDTQY
TRBV27 | . | ASQTLSGTGSYEQY
TRBV4-2 | once | ASSQVQASGKETQY
TRBV6-5 | . | ASSYQTGVNEKLF
TRBV10-2 | . | ASSGDPGSSNQPQH
TRBV5-1 | . | ASSLVVAGNTDTQY
TRBV7-8 | . | ASSLGGSGGTYTQY
TRBV11-2 | . | ASSLGTGGTIY
TRBV28 | . | ASSTPTGPDYEQY
TRBV18 | . | ASSPGTVQPQH
TRBV13 | . | ASSFRTSGSLDEQY
TRBV7-3 | . | ASTTIRASERRPYEQY
TRBV7-9 | . | ASSFGHGAGGAEAF
TRBV9 | . | ASSVAPGDYEQY
TRBV6-5 | few | ASSNTGGGNEQF
TRBV5-1 | . | ASSLGQGASYEQY
TRBV28 | . | ASRTGGTRPQH
TRBV5-1 | . | ASSLVGPYEQY
TRBV19 | few | ASSNPRTGSVEKLF
TRBV4-2 | . | ASSQDGSPTGLKKNIQY
TRBV19 | . | ASSKTGWIEQY
TRBV9 | . | ASSPQTSGRSNEQF
TRBV4-1 | . | ASSQGGGPSNEQF
TRBV5-5 | . | ASSPGQGGDTEAF
TRBV18 | . | ASSPPETGTNEQF
TRBV6-5 | few | ASSYSESSGSCPH
TRBV11-1 | . | ASSSQLAGDPQETQY
TRBV7-6 | . | ASSLAVETQY
TRBV28 | . | ATTFGRENEKLF
TRBV7-6 | . | ASSSGQGKGEVGELF
TRBV7-3 | few | ASRRTGPGNEQF
TRBV20-1 | . | SASPRDTQY
TRBV6-1 | few | ASSGSRGGLDGYT
TRBV18 | . | ASSPLPDSGFGANVLT
TRBV19 | . | ASSAQSGKQY
TRBV7-8 | few | ASSLGRAGNYGYT
TRBV5-6 | . | ASSLGLASNEQF
TRBV7-9 | . | ASSSDSLPSGNTIY
TRBV9 | . | ASSTRTSGSYNEQF
TRBV5-1 | . | ASSGAGVGETQY
TRBV29-1 | . | SVLSTGGDEQF
TRBV7-9 | . | ASSLVNTEAF
TRBV5-1 | . | ASSEAGGGAYNEQF
TRBV27 | . | ASRGTGLQGYT
TRBV19 | . | ASGGQGFITDTQY
TRBV20-1 | . | SAAERGEQY
TRBV19 | once | ASSIFRSTEAF
TRBV5-1 | few | ASSSGTGLAETQY
TRBV30 | . | AWSTDRVLRYGYT
TRBV9 | . | ASSVDGQREAF
TRBV11-3 | . | ASSLRGANVLT
TRBV2 | . | ASSERQGPAYQETQY
TRBV7-9 | . | ASSLAFGGPDYEQY
TRBV25-1 | few | ASSPDRGYQETQY
TRBV7-7 | once | ASSLEGTGTSGELF
TRBV9 | few | ASSVLAGATDAQY
TRBV25-1 | . | ASSFSSGGLGNTEAF
TRBV5-1 | . | ASSFPGVETQY
TRBV7-8 | once | ASSLPGQGAKSYEQY